The clone carrying this T cell receptor (beta chain) was detected only once. The CDR3 runs to 16 residues. V lost 4 bases, J lost 7 bases, and 14 bases stayed unmatched. Germline CDR1 and CDR2: MNHEY and SMNVEV (reference sequence). Repertoires were generated with immunoSEQ multiplex PCR, while TCRdb's copy carries only in-frame clones and drops some. The table includes about 180,000 clones, more than 80% detected once. Clinical history reported by participants formed the basis on which cohorts were assigned. Recovered participants had two consecutive negative NP/OP PCR tests, healthcare professional clearance, or symptom resolution. The data derive from a study of blood T cell repertoires in COVID-19. On the study more broadly: Sites across the United States, Italy and Spain contributed samples from acute and convalescent COVID-19. The cDNA or gDNA used as material had been derived from T cells, B-cell-depleted T cells, or PBMCs.

The V call is TRBV27, the J call TRBJ2-5; 8 bases align to TRBD1. The TCR sequence derives from a man in his forties or fifties who had recovered from COVID-19. Sample: PBMCs or T cells enriched from blood (not recorded which). CDR3 DNA sequence: TGTGCCAGCAGTTCCCAACCTCAGACAGGGGCGGGGACCCAGTACTTC. Translated: CASSSQPQTGAGTQYF.